This entry lists 32 T cell receptor beta chains sequenced from one sample in a study of glioma-infiltrating T cells. TCR alpha and beta CDR3 regions were amplified from RNA using iRepertoire nested multiplex PCR. Using its own MiXCR run on the multiplex PCR reads, TCRdb lists one record per CDR3 protein. The repertoire holds about 180,000 distinct CDR3 sequences, with roughly 45% as singletons. The sample taken for sequencing was glioma tissue, nonneoplastic brain tissue, or PBMCs (not recorded which). The source is a human donor with low-grade glioma or glioblastoma, undergoing nonglioma brain surgery, or in good health (not recorded which).

The sample holds many counts of this clonotype. The rearrangement links TRBV6-1 to TRBJ2-3, with 10 bases that match TRBD2. Germline V CDR1 and CDR2: MNHNS, SASEGT. V trimming: 11 bases; J trimming: 4 bases; junction bases outside the gene matches: 9. The CDR3 is 14 amino acids. CDR3 coding DNA: TGTGCCGGCTACTCTAGCGGGAGTGCAGATACGCAGTATTTT. It codes for CAGYSSGSADTQYF.

This clonotype was counted at least ten times. V is TRBV7-8 and J is TRBJ1-1; D gene unclear. Looked up from germline, CDR1 is SGHVS and CDR2 is FQNEAQ. The length of the CDR3 is 16 residues. Trimming took off 1 base at V and 3 bases at J, with 15 bases between the two ends. The CDR3 region has the DNA TGTGCCAGCAGCTTAGATATTGCGCTATTTCACACTGAAGCTTTCTTT. Translation: CASSLDIALFHTEAFF.

This clonotype was seen at least ten times. The chain joins TRBV28 to TRBJ2-2; D unclear. This CDR3 comprises 14 residues. The germline V and J ends were trimmed by 8 bases and 3 bases, with 13 bases remaining between them. The germline gives CDR1 MDHEN, CDR2 SYDVKM. The CDR3 region has the DNA TGTGCCAGCCTCCGGCCGTCGGACACCGGGGAGCTGTTTTTT. Residues: CASLRPSDTGELFF.

This clonotype appeared a few times. V and J are TRBV28 and TRBJ2-5; 9 bases line up with TRBD2. CDR1 MDHEN and CDR2 SYDVKM come from the germline V gene. The CDR3 runs to 16 residues. V was pared by 6 bases and J by 2 bases, with 10 bases of the junction left unmatched. The CDR3 reads CASSAIVAGAQETQYF. The CDR3 coding sequence is TGTGCCAGCAGCGCTATTGTAGCGGGAGCACAAGAGACCCAGTACTTC. Combining the CDR3 with reference TRBV28 and TRBJ2-5 gives the whole variable domain DVKVTQSSRYLVKRTGEKVFLECVQDMDHENMFWYRQDPGLGLRLIYFSYDVKMKEKGDIPEGYSVSREKKERFSLILESASTNQTSMYLCASSAIVAGAQETQYFGPGTRLLVL.

This chain's CDR3 is CASSILNGNYGYTF. The CDR3 coding sequence is TGTGCCAGTAGTATATTGAACGGAAACTATGGCTACACCTTC. The chain carries TRBV19 and TRBJ1-2; D is undetermined. CDR3 length: 14 residues. V lost 2 bases and J 2 bases, leaving 9 bases between the germline ends. Germline-derived CDR1 and CDR2 are LNHDA and SQIVND (reference sequence).

About this clonotype: The junction and the germline gene differ at one end; a read error may be behind it. The V call is TRBV20-1, the J call TRBJ2-3; TRBD2 matches 11 bases. Per germline, CDR1 DFQATT and CDR2 SNEGSKA (reference sequence). The CDR3 is 17 amino acids. Written as DNA, the CDR3 is TGCAGTGCCCTAACCCCGACTAGCGGGATTATGGCAGATGCGCAGTATTTT. This gives the protein CSALTPTSGIMADAQYF.

Note on this clonotype: Compared with germline, one end of the junction differs, possibly owing to a read error. The chain combines TRBV6-9 with TRBJ2-7, with 7 positions matching TRBD1. CDR1 MNHGY and CDR2 SVAAGI come from the germline V gene. This CDR3 has 14 residues. CDR3 loop: CASSSWTGAYEQYF. In nucleotides, the CDR3 is TGTGCCAGTAGTTCCTGGACAGGAGCCTACGAGCAGTACTTC.

This clonotype was seen at least ten times. The chain joins TRBV19 to TRBJ1-1, with a possible D match to TRBD1 (6 bases). V was clipped by 8 bases and J by 8 bases, with 15 bases between them. The CDR3 loop spans 12 amino acids. In germline, CDR1 is LNHDA, CDR2 SQIVND (reference sequence). CDR3 region: CASDTGHPEAFF. For the CDR3, the DNA is TGTGCCAGTGATACGGGACACCCGGAAGCTTTCTTT.

A remark on this clonotype: At one of its ends the junction is not consistent with the germline gene, which may arise from a read error. This chain connects TRBV5-1 to TRBJ1-1, with TRBD1 matching over 7 bases. The CDR3 runs 16 residues. Germline V gene lookup returns CDR1 SGHRS and CDR2 YFSETQ. CDR3 sequence (DNA): TGCGCCAGCAGCTTGGCAACTCAGGGGGTTGTCACTGAAGATTTCTTT. It codes for CASSLATQGVVTEDFF.

On this clonotype itself: A much bigger clone sits one base away, suggesting this may be a read error. V is TRBV2 and J is TRBJ2-5; tentatively, D is TRBD2 (6 bases). The CDR3 consists of 15 residues. Per germline, CDR1 SNHLY and CDR2 FYNNEI. Trimming shortened V by 3 bases and J by 5 bases, and 16 bases separated the two germline ends. CDR3 protein: CASSDSPGALETQYF. CDR3 sequence (DNA): TGTGCCAGCAGTGATTCACCGGGAGCGCTCGAGACCCAGTACTTC.

This clonotype was picked up a small number of times. This chain joins TRBV28 and TRBJ2-7; 9 bases fit TRBD1. The ends lost 5 bases at V and 5 bases at J; junction bases unmatched: 10. This CDR3 has 15 residues. CDR1 and CDR2 from the germline V gene are MDHEN and SYDVKM. The DNA for the CDR3 is TGTGCCAGCAGTCCTGGGACAGGGCCGCTAGACGAGCAGTACTTC. Its protein product is CASSPGTGPLDEQYF.

Notes on this clonotype: A clone one base away is much larger, so this may be a read error. The chain links TRBV10-3 to TRBJ2-7; possibly TRBD2 for D (6 bases). Germline-derived CDR1 and CDR2 are ENHRY and SYGVKD. The germline V and J ends were trimmed by 3 bases and 7 bases, with 19 bases remaining between them. CDR3 length: 15 amino acids. The CDR3 DNA sequence: TGTGCCATCAGTGAAGAGGCGGGATCCTACAATGAGCAGTACTTC. Protein: CAISEEAGSYNEQYF.

Only a few counts were recorded for this clonotype. This chain uses TRBV20-1 with TRBJ2-6; D perhaps matches TRBD2 (5 bases). Germline V gene sequence: CDR1 DFQATT, CDR2 SNEGSKA (reference sequence). Trimming took off 2 bases at V and 2 bases at J, with 10 bases between the two ends. The CDR3 is 15 residues long. For the CDR3, the DNA is TGCAGTGCTAGAAGTATCGGGGCTGGGGCCAACGTCCTGACTTTC. This codes for CSARSIGAGANVLTF.

This clonotype was seen repeatedly, ten times or more. The chain recombines TRBV27 with TRBJ2-7; 7 bases match TRBD1. In germline, CDR1 is MNHEY, CDR2 SMNVEV (reference sequence). The CDR3 spans 13 residues. V gave up 5 bases and J gave up 3 bases; unmatched junction bases: 4. The CDR3 sequence: CASSRRDSYEQYF. The CDR3 DNA follows: TGTGCCAGCAGTCGCCGGGACAGCTACGAGCAGTACTTC.

As regards this clonotype: A much bigger clone sits one base away, suggesting this may be a read error. The rearrangement links TRBV2 to TRBJ1-1; D is unresolved. Per germline, CDR1 SNHLY and CDR2 FYNNEI. This CDR3 region has 13 residues. CDR3 in amino acids: CARSDLRNTEAFF. The CDR3 DNA follows: TGTGCCAGGAGTGACCTTAGAAACACTGAAGCTTTCTTT. Full variable domain (rest looked up from reference TRBV2 and TRBJ1-1): EPEVTQTPSHQVTQMGQEVILRCVPISNHLYFYWYRQILGQKVEFLVSFYNNEISEKSEIFDDQFSVERPDGSNFTLKIRSTKLEDSAMYFCARSDLRNTEAFFGQGTRLTVV.

The rearrangement joins TRBV6-1 to TRBJ1-1; D not certain. The CDR3 loop spans 14 amino acids. The V gene lost 2 bases and the J gene lost 0 bases, with 7 bases spanning the gap. Germline CDR1 reads MNHNS; CDR2 reads SASEGT. CDR3 sequence reads: CASSESGLNTEAFF. The CDR3 bases are TGTGCCAGCAGTGAAAGCGGCCTGAACACTGAAGCTTTCTTT.

This clonotype has more than one count but fewer than ten. V usage is TRBV12-3 or TRBV12-4 and J usage is TRBJ2-7; TRBD1 might be the D (7 bases). The CDR3 consists of 14 residues. V dropped 7 bases and J dropped 5 bases, with 18 bases sitting between them. The CDR3 sequence: CASTAAGQPHEQYF. In DNA form, the CDR3 reads TGTGCCAGCACCGCCGCGGGACAGCCTCACGAGCAGTACTTC.

This rearrangement joins TRBV7-8 to TRBJ2-1, with D possibly being TRBD1 or TRBD2 (6 bases each). The CDR3 covers 15 residues. V lost 1 base and J 9 bases, leaving 16 bases between the germline ends. In germline, CDR1 is SGHVS, CDR2 FQNEAQ. The CDR3 sequence: CASSLEGGPGIEQFF. CDR3 coding DNA: TGTGCCAGCAGCTTAGAAGGGGGGCCGGGGATTGAGCAGTTCTTC.

Of note for this clonotype: The junction departs from germline at one end; a sequencing error may be responsible. This chain connects TRBV6-1 to TRBJ2-3; 7 bases agree with TRBD2. Germline-derived CDR1 and CDR2 are MNHNS and SASEGT. The CDR3 runs 16 residues. The CDR3 nucleotides read TGTGCCAGCAGTCCTTCGACTAGTGGGAGGGCAGATAAGCAGTATTTT. This sequence encodes CASSPSTSGRADKQYF.

The V call is TRBV20-1, the J call TRBJ1-1; 9 nucleotides agree with TRBD1. The germline V gene encodes CDR1 DFQATT and CDR2 SNEGSKA (reference sequence). V shed 2 bases, J shed 4 bases, and the junction held 5 bases outside the gene matches. This CDR3 is 14 amino acids long. The CDR3 DNA sequence: TGCAGTGCTAGAAGATTACAGGGGGCCACTGAAGCTTTCTTT. This gives the protein CSARRLQGATEAFF.

A remark on this clonotype: It may be a read error: a sequence one base away is much more abundant. J is TRBJ2-7 and V is TRBV20-1; D possibly matches TRBD1 or TRBD2 (5 bases each). The CDR3 consists of 15 residues. CDR1 is DFQATT, CDR2 SNEGSKA, per germline (reference sequence). V was trimmed by 3 bases and J by 4 bases, leaving 19 bases between them. The CDR3 DNA is TGCAGTGCTAGTATAGGGGTCGAGACGGGATACGAGCAGTACTTC. It translates to CSASIGVETGYEQYF.

With respect to this clonotype: A clone one base away is much larger, so this may be a read error. The chain couples TRBV7-9 to TRBJ1-1; no reliable D call. Per germline, CDR1 SEHNR and CDR2 FQNEAQ (reference sequence). V was cut by 6 bases and J by 3 bases, with 11 bases left in between. The CDR3 is 13 amino acids. The CDR3 DNA sequence: TGTGCCAGCAGACGGGATCAGGACACTGAAGCTTTCTTT. It encodes CASRRDQDTEAFF.

This sequence joins TRBV12-3 or TRBV12-4 and TRBJ1-5; D unclear. Between the trimmed V and J ends, which lost 6 bases and 3 bases, there was a span of 15 bases. This CDR3 comprises 15 residues. CDR3 in amino acids: CASSSHEFNNQPQHF. Written as DNA, the CDR3 is TGTGCCAGCAGCTCCCACGAGTTTAACAATCAGCCCCAGCATTTT.

This clonotype was counted many times. This rearrangement joins TRBV20-1 to TRBJ2-1; D is possibly TRBD2 (5 bases). There are 16 residues in the CDR3. Between the trimmed V and J ends, which lost 3 bases and 6 bases, there was a span of 21 bases. The germline gives CDR1 DFQATT, CDR2 SNEGSKA (reference sequence). The CDR3 nucleotides are TGCAGTGCTAGTGCCTTGAACACCCCTGAGGGCAATGAGCAGTTCTTC. Encoded protein: CSASALNTPEGNEQFF.

Points on this clonotype: A much larger clone sits a single nucleotide away, making a read error possible. CDR3 sequence reads: CSAGLAGLYEQYF. The CDR3 nucleotides read TGCAGTGCCGGACTAGCGGGACTCTACGAGCAGTACTTC. The chain joins TRBV20-1 to TRBJ2-7, with TRBD2 matching 12 bases. The germline gives CDR1 DFQATT, CDR2 SNEGSKA (reference sequence). V shed 6 bases, J shed 3 bases, and the junction held 3 bases outside the gene matches. There are 13 residues in the CDR3.

This chain connects TRBV2 to TRBJ2-1; D gene ambiguous. In germline, CDR1 is SNHLY, CDR2 FYNNEI. The CDR3 runs 16 residues. With 2 bases removed from V and 5 bases from J, the gap between germline ends came to 16 bases. CDR3: CASSEKIRGPNNEQFF. CDR3 nucleotide sequence: TGTGCCAGCAGTGAAAAGATTAGAGGTCCAAACAATGAGCAGTTCTTC.

The chain carries TRBV5-1 and TRBJ1-2; D uncertain. CDR3 length: 14 amino acids. V lost 0 bases and J 2 bases, leaving 8 bases between the germline ends. CDR1 is SGHRS, CDR2 YFSETQ, per germline. The chain's CDR3 is CASSLGAGNYGYTF. The CDR3 bases are TGCGCCAGCAGCTTGGGAGCCGGAAACTATGGCTACACCTTC.

The chain uses TRBV6-2 or TRBV6-3 and TRBJ2-1; D unclear. Trimming stripped 6 bases from V and 4 bases from J, with 16 bases between. The CDR3 extends over 15 amino acids. Germline assignment: CDR1 MNHEY and CDR2 SVGEGT. The CDR3 sequence: CASSVGPNGYNEQFF. The CDR3 DNA is TGTGCCAGCAGCGTAGGTCCTAACGGGTACAATGAGCAGTTCTTC.

Many counts were recorded for this clonotype. V and J are TRBV7-9 and TRBJ1-2, with D possibly TRBD1 on 5 matching bases. In germline, CDR1 is SEHNR, CDR2 FQNEAQ (reference sequence). Deletions cut 1 base from V and 8 bases from J, with 8 bases between. The CDR3 has 12 amino acids. The CDR3 DNA sequence: TGTGCCAGCAGCTTAGGAGACAGAGGCTACACCTTC. This gives the protein CASSLGDRGYTF. The full variable domain, its missing parts supplied by reference TRBV7-9 and TRBJ1-2, is DTGVSQNPRHKITKRGQNVTFRCDPISEHNRLYWYRQTLGQGPEFLTYFQNEAQLEKSRLLSDRFSAERPKGSFSTLEIQRTEQGDSAMYLCASSLGDRGYTFGSGTRLTVV.

Of note for this clonotype: This sequence may be a read error, since a much larger clone differs from it by one base. This sequence joins TRBV7-9 and TRBJ1-1, with D perhaps TRBD1 (6 bases). The CDR3 sequence is 13 residues long. Germline-derived CDR1 and CDR2 are SEHNR and FQNEAQ (reference sequence). The V and J ends lost 5 bases and 12 bases respectively, with 19 bases between them. For the CDR3, the DNA is TGTGCCAGCAGCCATAACAGGGCGGAAGTATCTTTCTTT. Encoded protein: CASSHNRAEVSFF.

The CDR3: CSVESWRVETQYF. The CDR3 DNA follows: TGCAGCGTTGAATCTTGGAGAGTGGAGACCCAGTACTTC. The V and J genes are TRBV29-1 and TRBJ2-5, with D unclear. Germline V lookup: CDR1 SQVTM, CDR2 ANQGSEA. This CDR3 is built from 13 residues. V was clipped by 2 bases and J by 5 bases, with 12 bases between them.

The J gene is TRBJ2-6, the V gene TRBV7-8; D gene ambiguous. The germline V gene has CDR1 SGHVS and CDR2 FQNEAQ. The CDR3 spans 16 residues. Trimming shortened V by 2 bases and J by 3 bases, and 11 bases separated the two germline ends. The CDR3 bases are TGTGCCAGCAGCTTAACGGGTTTCGGTGGGGCCAACGTCCTGACTTTC. It is translated as CASSLTGFGGANVLTF.